This TCR beta chain was recovered during a study of cytomegalovirus exposure and HLA in healthy donors. Study-wide findings and caveats: When the data were analyzed later, several of the most significant clusters appeared to be linked to common viral pathogens. Researchers reported in a later analysis that a missense DCLRE1C variant was tied to TCR beta V- and J-gene trimming.

CDR1 is WSHSY, CDR2 SAAADI, per germline. The CDR3 has 12 residues. J gave up 4 bases and V 10 bases, and 6 bases lay outside the gene matches. Primers: 60 Vbeta forward and 13 Jbeta reverse. The table came from immunoSEQ multiplex PCR; TCRdb's copy has only in-frame clones and leaves some out. The sample contains around 190,000 clones, 75% to 85% of which appear only once. With respect to this clone: Its antigen is not identified.

This TCR derives from a woman in her 50s in good health and CMV-seronegative. Sequencing used PBMCs. The genes are TRBV10-2 and TRBJ1-1, with TRBD1 matching over 7 bases. The CDR3: CATLGTATEAFF. The CDR3 nucleotides are TGCGCCACCCTGGGGACAGCCACTGAAGCTTTCTTT.